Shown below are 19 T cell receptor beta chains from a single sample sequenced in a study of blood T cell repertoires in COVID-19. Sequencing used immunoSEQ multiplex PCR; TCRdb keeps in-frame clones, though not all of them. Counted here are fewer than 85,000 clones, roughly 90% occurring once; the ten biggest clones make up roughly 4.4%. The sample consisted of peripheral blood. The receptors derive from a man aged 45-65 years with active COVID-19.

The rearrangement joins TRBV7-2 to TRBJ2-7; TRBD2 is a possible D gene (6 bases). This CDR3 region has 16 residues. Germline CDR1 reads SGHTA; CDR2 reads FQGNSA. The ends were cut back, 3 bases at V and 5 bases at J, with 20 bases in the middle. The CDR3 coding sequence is TGTGCCAGCAGCTTTCCTCCGGGACTCGCAAGGGACGAGCAGTACTTC. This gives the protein CASSFPPGLARDEQYF.

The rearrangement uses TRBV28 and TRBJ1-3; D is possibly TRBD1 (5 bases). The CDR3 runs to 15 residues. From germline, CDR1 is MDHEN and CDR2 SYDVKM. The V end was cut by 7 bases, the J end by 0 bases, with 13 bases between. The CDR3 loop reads CASNPQGFSGNTIYF. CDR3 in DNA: TGTGCCAGCAACCCCCAGGGATTCTCTGGAAACACCATATATTTT.

This chain's CDR3 is CASSDPGQGNYGYTF. The DNA for the CDR3 is TGTGCCAGCAGTGATCCCGGACAGGGTAACTATGGCTACACCTTC. This chain connects TRBV25-1 to TRBJ1-2, with TRBD1 matching 8 bases. CDR3 length: 15 residues. CDR1 MGHDK and CDR2 SYGVNS come from the germline V gene. With 3 bases clipped from V and 1 base from J, the junction kept 4 bases outside the gene matches.

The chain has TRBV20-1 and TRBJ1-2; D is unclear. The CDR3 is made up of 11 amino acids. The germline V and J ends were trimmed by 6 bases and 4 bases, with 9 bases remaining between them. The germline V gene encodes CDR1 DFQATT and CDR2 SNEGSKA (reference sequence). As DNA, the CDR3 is TGCAGTGCCGGGAGAAGCTATGGCTACACCTTC. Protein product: CSAGRSYGYTF.

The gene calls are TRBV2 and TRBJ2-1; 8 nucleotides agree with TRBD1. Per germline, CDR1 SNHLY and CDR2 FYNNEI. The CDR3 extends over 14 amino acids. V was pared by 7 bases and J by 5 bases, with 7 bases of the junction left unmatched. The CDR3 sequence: CASTTTRGHNEQFF. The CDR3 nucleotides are TGTGCCAGCACCACAACCAGGGGGCACAATGAGCAGTTCTTC.

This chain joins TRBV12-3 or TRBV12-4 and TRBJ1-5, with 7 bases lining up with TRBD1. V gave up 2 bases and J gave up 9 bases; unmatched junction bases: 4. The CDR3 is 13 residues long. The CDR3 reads CASSLTGDGPQHF. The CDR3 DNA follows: TGTGCCAGCAGTTTAACAGGGGATGGGCCCCAGCATTTT.

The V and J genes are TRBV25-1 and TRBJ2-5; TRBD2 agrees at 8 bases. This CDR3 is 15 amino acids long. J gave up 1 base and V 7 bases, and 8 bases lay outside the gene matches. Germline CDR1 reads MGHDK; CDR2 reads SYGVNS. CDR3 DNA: TGTGCCAGCATTCAGTCGGGAGGGATCCAAGAGACCCAGTACTTC. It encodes CASIQSGGIQETQYF.

The CDR3 region is CASSQTGHTNEKLFF. As DNA, the CDR3 is TGCGCCAGCAGCCAGACAGGGCATACTAATGAAAAACTGTTTTTT. The chain has TRBV4-1 and TRBJ1-4; 7 nucleotides line up with TRBD1. CDR1 is MGHRA, CDR2 YSYEKL, per germline. V shed 3 bases, J shed 2 bases, and the junction held 3 bases outside the gene matches. This CDR3 has 15 residues.

The DNA for the CDR3 is TGTGCCAGCTCACCAATTTCAGGGATGGATACGCAGTATTTT. Its translation: CASSPISGMDTQYF. The gene calls are TRBV18 and TRBJ2-3; possible D gene TRBD1, 5 bases. CDR1 KGHSH and CDR2 LQKENI come from the germline V gene. V lost 2 bases and J lost 6, with 12 bases in between. This CDR3 has 14 amino acids.

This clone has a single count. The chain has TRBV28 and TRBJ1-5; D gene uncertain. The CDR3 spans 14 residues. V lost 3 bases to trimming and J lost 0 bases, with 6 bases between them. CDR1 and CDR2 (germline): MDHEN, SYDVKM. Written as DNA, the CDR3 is TGTGCCAGCAGTTTCCCCAATAGCAATCAGCCCCAGCATTTT. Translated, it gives CASSFPNSNQPQHF.

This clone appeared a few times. DNA for the CDR3: TGTGCCAGCAGCATGGGACAGATCAGAAATCAGCCCCAGCATTTT. It yields the protein CASSMGQIRNQPQHF. The chain links TRBV5-8 to TRBJ1-5; TRBD1 matches at 7 bases. The V gene's germline CDR1 is SGHTS and CDR2 YDEGEE. V shed 4 bases and J 4 bases; nucleotides not matched to a gene: 8. The CDR3 runs 15 residues.

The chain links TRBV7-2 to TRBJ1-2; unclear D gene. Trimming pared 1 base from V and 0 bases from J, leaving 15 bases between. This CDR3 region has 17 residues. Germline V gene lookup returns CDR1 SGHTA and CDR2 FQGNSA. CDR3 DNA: TGTGCCAGCAGCTTAGGGCTGAGTTTGACTACTAACTATGGCTACACCTTC. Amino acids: CASSLGLSLTTNYGYTF. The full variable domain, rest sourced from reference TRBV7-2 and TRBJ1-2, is GAGVSQSPSNKVTEKGKDVELRCDPISGHTALYWYRQSLGQGLEFLIYFQGNSAPDKSGLPSDRFSAERTGGSVSTLTIQRTQQEDSAVYLCASSLGLSLTTNYGYTFGSGTRLTVV.

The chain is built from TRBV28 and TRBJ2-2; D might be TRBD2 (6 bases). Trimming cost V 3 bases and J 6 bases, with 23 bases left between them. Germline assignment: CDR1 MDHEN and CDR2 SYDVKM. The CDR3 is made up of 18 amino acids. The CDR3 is CASSFSTDPAGSSGELFF. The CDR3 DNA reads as TGTGCCAGCAGTTTTTCTACGGACCCAGCGGGCTCTTCCGGGGAGCTGTTTTTT.

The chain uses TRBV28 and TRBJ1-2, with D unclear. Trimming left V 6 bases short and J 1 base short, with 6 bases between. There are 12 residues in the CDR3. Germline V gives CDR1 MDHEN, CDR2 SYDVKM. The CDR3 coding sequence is TGTGCCAGCAGCCTTCTTAACTATGGCTACACCTTC. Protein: CASSLLNYGYTF.

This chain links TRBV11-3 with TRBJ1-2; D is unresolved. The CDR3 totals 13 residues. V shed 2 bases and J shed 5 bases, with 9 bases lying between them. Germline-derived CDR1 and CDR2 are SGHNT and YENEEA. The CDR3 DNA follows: TGTGCCAGCAGCTTATCCGGGAATTATGGCTACACCTTC. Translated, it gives CASSLSGNYGYTF.

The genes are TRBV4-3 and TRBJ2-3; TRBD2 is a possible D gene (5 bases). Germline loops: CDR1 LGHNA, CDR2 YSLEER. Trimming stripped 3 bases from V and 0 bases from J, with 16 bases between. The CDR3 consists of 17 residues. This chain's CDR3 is CASSHREAATSTDTQYF. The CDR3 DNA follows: TGCGCCAGCAGCCACCGGGAAGCGGCTACTAGCACAGATACGCAGTATTTT.

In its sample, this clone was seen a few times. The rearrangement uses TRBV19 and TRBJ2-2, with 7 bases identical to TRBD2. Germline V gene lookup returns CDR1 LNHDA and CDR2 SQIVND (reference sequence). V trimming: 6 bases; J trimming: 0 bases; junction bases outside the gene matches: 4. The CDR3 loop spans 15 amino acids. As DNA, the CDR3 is TGTGCCAGTAGCCCCGGGACTACGAACACCGGGGAGCTGTTTTTT. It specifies CASSPGTTNTGELFF.

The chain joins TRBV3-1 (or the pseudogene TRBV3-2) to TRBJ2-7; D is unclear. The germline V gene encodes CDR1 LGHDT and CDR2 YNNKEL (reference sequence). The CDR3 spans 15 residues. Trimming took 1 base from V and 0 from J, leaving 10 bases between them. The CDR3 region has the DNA TGTGCCAGCAGCCAAGCCTTGCGGAGCTCCTACGAGCAGTACTTC. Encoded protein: CASSQALRSSYEQYF.

The DNA for the CDR3 is TGCGCCAGCAGCTTGGTTGCGGGAAGCAAAAACATTCAGTACTTC. Its translation is CASSLVAGSKNIQYF. The V call is TRBV5-1, the J call TRBJ2-4, with TRBD2 as a possible D gene (6 bases). V was clipped by 0 bases and J by 3 bases, with 10 bases between them. Germline CDR1 reads SGHRS; CDR2 reads YFSETQ. The CDR3 length is 15 residues.